This T cell receptor (beta chain) was observed in a study of human T cells and chemical hapten exposure. Study context: Slight volume differences across pooled libraries mainly accounted for varying per-sample TCR yields.

Study-wide points: Following DPC sensitization, TCRs present above 1 in 1000 frequency showed no change.

Individual cDNA molecules received unique molecular identifiers in the library. Original data processing: More than 95,000 TCRs per sample was the median, with a range of roughly 20,000 to 750,000. TCRdb re-called the RACE reads with MiXCR, one entry per CDR3 protein. These V and J calls derive from TCRdb rather than the authors' analysis. The sample comprises about 47,000 distinct CDR3 sequences, about 4% of which are singletons, and 5.6% rests with the top ten. Germline V gene sequence: CDR1 MNHNY, CDR2 SVGAGI (reference sequence). Trimming removed 0 bases at V and 8 bases at J, with 13 bases between. This CDR3 is 15 amino acids long. This clonotype was picked up many times. Its antigen is unidentified. Noted time point: healthy volunteer bleed at 6 weeks. The template was total RNA from unfractionated whole blood.

This rearrangement joins TRBV6-6 to TRBJ1-4, with D maybe TRBD1 (5 bases). Sequenced material: whole blood. This clonotype originated in a human donor in good health. Some clones in this sample may be carry-over from other donors' samples. CDR3 DNA: TGTGCCAGCAGTTACTCTCGAAGGGGACGAGAAAAACTGTTTTTT. Protein product: CASSYSRRGREKLFF.